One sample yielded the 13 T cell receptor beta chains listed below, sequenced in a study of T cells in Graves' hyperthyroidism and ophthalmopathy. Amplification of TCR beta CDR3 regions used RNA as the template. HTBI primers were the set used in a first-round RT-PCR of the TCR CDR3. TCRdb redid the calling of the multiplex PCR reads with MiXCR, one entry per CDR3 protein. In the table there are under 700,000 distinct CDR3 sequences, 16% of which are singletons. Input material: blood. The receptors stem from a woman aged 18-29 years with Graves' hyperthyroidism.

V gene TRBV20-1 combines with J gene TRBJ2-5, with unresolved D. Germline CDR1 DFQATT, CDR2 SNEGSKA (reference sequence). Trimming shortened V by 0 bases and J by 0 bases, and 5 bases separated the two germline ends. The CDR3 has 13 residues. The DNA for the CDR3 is TGCAGTGCTAGAGATCCAGACCAAGAGACCCAGTACTTC. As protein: CSARDPDQETQYF.

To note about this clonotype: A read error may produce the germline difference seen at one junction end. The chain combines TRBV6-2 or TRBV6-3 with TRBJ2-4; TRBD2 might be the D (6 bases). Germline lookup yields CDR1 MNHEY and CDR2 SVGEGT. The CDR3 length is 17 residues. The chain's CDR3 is CASSYSRGTLAKNIQCF. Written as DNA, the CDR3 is TGTGCCAGCAGTTACTCTCGCGGGACTCTAGCCAAAAACATTCAGTGCTTC.

The CDR3 reads CASSEDRDYGYTF. The CDR3 DNA is TGTGCCAGCAGTGAGGACAGGGACTATGGCTACACCTTC. V gene TRBV28 combines with J gene TRBJ1-2; 8 bases are shared with TRBD1. CDR3 length: 13 amino acids. In germline, CDR1 is MDHEN, CDR2 SYDVKM. V trimming: 5 bases; J trimming: 3 bases; junction bases outside the gene matches: 2.

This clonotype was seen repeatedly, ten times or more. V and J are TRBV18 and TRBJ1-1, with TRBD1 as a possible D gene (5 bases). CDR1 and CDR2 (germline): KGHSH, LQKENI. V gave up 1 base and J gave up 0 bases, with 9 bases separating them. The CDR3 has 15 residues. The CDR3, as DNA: TGTGCCAGCTCACCACTACAGGACCTGAACACTGAAGCTTTCTTT. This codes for CASSPLQDLNTEAFF.

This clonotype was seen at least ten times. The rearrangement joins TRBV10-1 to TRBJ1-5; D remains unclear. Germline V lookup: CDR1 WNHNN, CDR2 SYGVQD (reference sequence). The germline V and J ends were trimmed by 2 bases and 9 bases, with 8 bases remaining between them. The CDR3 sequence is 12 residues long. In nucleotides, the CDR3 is TGCGCCAGCAGTGAGACTGGTCGGCCCCAGCATTTT. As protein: CASSETGRPQHF.

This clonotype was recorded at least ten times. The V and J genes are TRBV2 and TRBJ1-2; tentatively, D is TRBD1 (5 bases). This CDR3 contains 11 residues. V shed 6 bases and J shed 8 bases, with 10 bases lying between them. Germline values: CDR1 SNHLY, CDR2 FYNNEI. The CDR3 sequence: CASRRQKGYTF. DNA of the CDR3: TGTGCCAGCAGACGACAGAAAGGCTACACCTTC.

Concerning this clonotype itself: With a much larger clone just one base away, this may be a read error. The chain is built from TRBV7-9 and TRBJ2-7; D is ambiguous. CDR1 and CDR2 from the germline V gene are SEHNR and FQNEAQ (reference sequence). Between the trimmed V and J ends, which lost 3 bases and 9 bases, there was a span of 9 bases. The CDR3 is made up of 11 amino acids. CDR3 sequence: CASSFEMGQYF. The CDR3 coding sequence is TGTGCCAGCAGCTTCGAGATGGGGCAGTACTTC.

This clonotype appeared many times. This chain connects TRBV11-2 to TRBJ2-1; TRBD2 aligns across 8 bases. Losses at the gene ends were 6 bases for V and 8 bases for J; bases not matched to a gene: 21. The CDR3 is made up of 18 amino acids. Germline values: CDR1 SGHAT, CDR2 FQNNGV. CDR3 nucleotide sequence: TGTGCCAGCAGACCCCGGGCGGTAGCGGGGAAGTCATCCGATGAGCAGTTCTTC. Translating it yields CASRPRAVAGKSSDEQFF. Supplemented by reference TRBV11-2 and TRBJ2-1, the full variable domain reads EAGVAQSPRYKIIEKRQSVAFWCNPISGHATLYWYQQILGQGPKLLIQFQNNGVVDDSQLPKDRFSAERLKGVDSTLKIQPAKLEDSAVYLCASRPRAVAGKSSDEQFFGPGTRLTVL.

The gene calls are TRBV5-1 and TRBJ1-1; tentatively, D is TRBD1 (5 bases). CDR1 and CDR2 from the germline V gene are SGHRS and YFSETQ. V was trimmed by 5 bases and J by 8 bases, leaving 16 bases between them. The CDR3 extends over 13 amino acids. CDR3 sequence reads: CASRGTYRGEAFF. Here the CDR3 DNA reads TGCGCCAGCAGGGGGACTTATCGGGGGGAAGCTTTCTTT.

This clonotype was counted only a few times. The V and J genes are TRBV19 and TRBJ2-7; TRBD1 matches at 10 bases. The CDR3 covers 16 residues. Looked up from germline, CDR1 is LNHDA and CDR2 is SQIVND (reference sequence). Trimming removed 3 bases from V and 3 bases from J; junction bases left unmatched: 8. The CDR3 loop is CASSIGGGTGDYEQYF. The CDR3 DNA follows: TGTGCCAGTAGTATCGGTGGGGGGACAGGGGACTACGAGCAGTACTTC. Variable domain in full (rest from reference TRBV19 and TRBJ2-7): DGGITQSPKYLFRKEGQNVTLSCEQNLNHDAMYWYRQDPGQGLRLIYYSQIVNDFQKGDIAEGYSVSREKKESFPLTVTSAQKNPTAFYLCASSIGGGTGDYEQYFGPGTRLTVT.

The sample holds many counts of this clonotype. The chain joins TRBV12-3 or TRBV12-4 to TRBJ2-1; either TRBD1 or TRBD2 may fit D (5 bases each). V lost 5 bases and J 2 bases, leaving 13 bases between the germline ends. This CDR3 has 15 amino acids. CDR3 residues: CASSPRGAAYNEQFF. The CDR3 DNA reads TGTGCCAGCAGTCCCCGAGGGGCGGCCTACAATGAGCAGTTCTTC.

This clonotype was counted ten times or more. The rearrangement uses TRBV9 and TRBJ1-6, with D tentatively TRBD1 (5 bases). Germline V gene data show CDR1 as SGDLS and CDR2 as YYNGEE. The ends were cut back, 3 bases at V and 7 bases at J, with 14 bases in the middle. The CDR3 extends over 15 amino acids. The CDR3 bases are TGTGCCAGCAGCGCGAGGGGATCGCGGAATTCACCCCTCCACTTT. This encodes CASSARGSRNSPLHF.

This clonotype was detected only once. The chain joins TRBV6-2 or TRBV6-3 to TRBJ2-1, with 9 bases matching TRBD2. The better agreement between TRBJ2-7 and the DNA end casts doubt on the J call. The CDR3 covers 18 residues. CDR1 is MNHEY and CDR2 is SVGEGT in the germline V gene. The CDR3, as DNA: TGTGCCAGCAGTTACCTTTCTATTCGGACTAGCGACTACAATGAGCAGTACTTC. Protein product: CASSYLSIRTSDYNEQYF.